The clone carrying this T cell receptor beta chain was picked up a small number of times. As yet, its antigen is unknown. The sample originates from a study of T-cell memory formation after mild COVID-19. General study points: Clones that contracted from day 15 to 85 were balanced CD4/CD8, while later expanders leaned CD4+.

TCRdb called the 5' RACE reads again in MiXCR, with one record for every CDR3 protein. The sample records 250,000 to 300,000 distinct CDR3 sequences, 15% to 20% being singletons. This receptor was taken from a man aged 18 to 29 who had mild COVID-19 (a few samples of this study predate the infection). Cell type and time point are not known. The specimen was PBMCs or a T cell subset sorted from them (not recorded which).

CDR3 sequence reads: CASSIPRATNEKLFF. The CDR3 DNA reads TGTGCCAGTAGTATCCCCCGCGCAACTAATGAAAAACTGTTTTTT. V gene TRBV19 combines with J gene TRBJ1-4; D is unresolved. The CDR3 is made up of 15 amino acids. Trimming shortened V by 3 bases and J by 0 bases, and 8 bases separated the two germline ends. Germline values: CDR1 LNHDA, CDR2 SQIVND (reference sequence). Using reference TRBV19 and TRBJ1-4 for the parts outside the CDR3, the full variable domain is DGGITQSPKYLFRKEGQNVTLSCEQNLNHDAMYWYRQDPGQGLRLIYYSQIVNDFQKGDIAEGYSVSREKKESFPLTVTSAQKNPTAFYLCASSIPRATNEKLFFGSGTQLSVL.